This TCR beta chain was recovered during a study of T cells in Graves' hyperthyroidism and ophthalmopathy. Regarding the study as a whole: Model-based prediction identified ophthalmopathy a median 6.5 months prior to its onset.

Regarding this clonotype: What it binds is unknown. A much more abundant neighbour one base away suggests this may be a read error.

The patients, who ranged from 18 to 65 in age, presented with newly diagnosed hyperthyroidism lasting under 2 months. Trimming removed 6 bases from V and 10 bases from J; junction bases left unmatched: 11. From germline, CDR1 is MNHNS and CDR2 SASEGT. The CDR3 sequence is 14 residues long. The investigators amplified TCR beta CDR3 regions from RNA transcripts. The HTBI primer set served for first-round RT-PCR of the TCR CDR3. In TCRdb, the multiplex PCR reads were re-called with MiXCR into one record per CDR3 protein. The data hold 300,000 to 400,000 distinct CDR3 sequences, with approximately 15% observed a single time.

Sequenced: blood. The V and J genes are TRBV6-1 and TRBJ2-1, with TRBD2 matching over 8 bases. This receptor was taken from a woman aged 60 to 75 with Graves' hyperthyroidism. DNA for the CDR3: TGTGCCAGCAGGAGAGCGGGAGAGGGCCCCGAGCAGTTCTTC. Its translation is CASRRAGEGPEQFF.